These 3 T cell receptor beta chains originate from one sample sequenced in a study of blood T cell repertoires in COVID-19. Here immunoSEQ multiplex PCR was the method, and the copy in TCRdb shows in-frame clones only, minus some. Of around 72,000 clones in the sample, 75% to 90% were seen once. The sample comprised peripheral blood. These receptors were taken from a man in his fifties or sixties with active COVID-19.

The gene calls are TRBV15 and TRBJ2-1, with 9 positions matching TRBD1. Germline CDR1 is LNHNV and CDR2 is YYDKDF (reference sequence). The CDR3 has 17 amino acids. The ends lost 0 bases at V and 6 bases at J; junction bases unmatched: 9. CDR3 loop: CATSRDNRDRVSNEQFF. The DNA of the CDR3 is TGTGCCACCAGCAGAGACAACCGGGACAGGGTAAGCAATGAGCAGTTCTTC. Full variable domain (outside the CDR3, taken from reference TRBV15 and TRBJ2-1): DAMVIQNPRYQVTQFGKPVTLSCSQTLNHNVMYWYQQKSSQAPKLLFHYYDKDFNNEADTPDNFQSRRPNTSFCFLDIRSPGLGDTAMYLCATSRDNRDRVSNEQFFGPGTRLTVL.

This rearrangement joins TRBV19 to TRBJ1-1, with 11 bases matching TRBD1. CDR1 and CDR2 (germline): LNHDA, SQIVND (reference sequence). V dropped 4 bases and J dropped 3; count of bases not matched to a gene: 4. This CDR3 contains 15 residues. CDR3: CASSSPGQGDTEAFF. The CDR3, as DNA: TGTGCCAGTAGTAGCCCGGGACAGGGGGACACTGAAGCTTTCTTT. Full variable domain (rest looked up from reference TRBV19 and TRBJ1-1): DGGITQSPKYLFRKEGQNVTLSCEQNLNHDAMYWYRQDPGQGLRLIYYSQIVNDFQKGDIAEGYSVSREKKESFPLTVTSAQKNPTAFYLCASSSPGQGDTEAFFGQGTRLTVV.

The chain is built from TRBV28 and TRBJ1-2; D is undetermined. Germline V gives CDR1 MDHEN, CDR2 SYDVKM. The ends were cut back, 3 bases at V and 9 bases at J, with 11 bases in the middle. This CDR3 is 12 amino acids long. CDR3 DNA: TGTGCCAGCAGTTTTGAGAGGAGGAGCTACACCTTC. This sequence encodes CASSFERRSYTF.